This T cell receptor beta chain derives from a study of T-cell memory formation after mild COVID-19. As for the study in general: The two donors had largely donor-specific TCR clusters. Whole-study results and caveats: There were some responding clones in pre-infection memory, which suggested that cross-reactive memory had joined. Mainly in CM and EM were contracting CD4+ clones; CD8+ were in EMRA.

The ends lost 0 bases at V and 5 bases at J; junction bases unmatched: 17. The CDR3 has 21 amino acids. The germline CDR1 and CDR2 sequences are LGHNA and YNFKEQ. Constant-segment primers and 5'RACE yielded cDNA libraries for TCR alpha and TCR beta, each carrying sample barcodes and UMIs. TCRdb redid the calling of the 5' RACE reads with MiXCR, one entry per CDR3 protein. The profile shows tens of thousands of distinct CDR3 sequences, around 7.2% of them singletons. Regarding this clonotype: Antigen specificity is unknown.

This chain connects TRBV4-2 to TRBJ2-2; the match to TRBD2 covers 11 bases. What was sequenced was PBMCs or a T cell subset sorted from them (not recorded which). This clonotype was sampled from an adult woman who had mild COVID-19 (a few samples of this study predate the infection). Cell type and time point are not known. This chain's CDR3 is CASSQDRTSGSGTIPTGELFF. The DNA of the CDR3 is TGTGCCAGCAGCCAAGATCGTACTAGCGGGAGTGGGACTATTCCAACCGGGGAGCTGTTTTTT.